This TCR beta chain was sequenced during a study of blood T cell repertoires in COVID-19 (dated by TCRdb to 2019 to 2021). Study-level background: Samples covering the acute and convalescent phases of COVID-19 were provided by collaborators in the United States, Italy and Spain. The prospective study material was composed of cDNA or gDNA derived from T cells, B-cell-depleted T cells, or PBMCs. Subjects who had been exposed to COVID-19, were actively infected with it, or had recovered from it provided the deeply sampled blood TCRbeta repertoires that made up the dataset. The repertoires were released in a freely available public database meant as a resource for research on the immune response to SARS-CoV-2. The samples were drawn from two sources: the first 160 participants of the ongoing ImmuneRACE study, and about 1,300 subjects contributed by 6 global collaborators. Nearly every sample came with metadata listing a de-identified subject ID, COVID-19 status, age in years and sex. HLA class I and class II types, where available, came from metadata supplied by the sample provider rather than from assay-based typing. General conclusions and limits of the study: How much clinical and demographic metadata was included differed by source and by participant, and the metadata was provided uncurated.

Taken from the germline V gene, the CDR1 and CDR2 loops are SGHRS and YFSETQ. Trimming leaves V shorter by 2 bases and J shorter by 7 bases, with the junction holding 4 bases beyond the gene matches. The CDR3 sequence holds 14 residues, the cysteine and phenylalanine included. CDR3 DNA is the only sequence kept; it has 42 bases, read in frame from the first base. The collaborating institutions used their own protocols to collect whole blood in K2EDTA tubes. For TCRbeta analysis, collaborator samples were shipped as frozen whole blood, as isolated PBMCs, or as DNA extracted from either sample type. As for this clone: It has no known antigen specificity. No base qualities exist here, and no much larger clone lies one base off it.

TCRbeta CDR3 regions were amplified from genomic DNA by means of the immunoSEQ Assay, a bias-controlled multiplex PCR. Processing in the source paper ran as follows. The number of nucleated cells in each sample was estimated by amplification of reference gene primers within the assay. To quantify the absolute abundance of each unique TCRbeta CDR3 rearrangement, sequence reads were collapsed and filtered. For each sample, productive Simpson clonality was calculated as the square root of Simpson's diversity index across productive rearrangements. Sourced from immuneACCESS, this table was stored by TCRdb with only in-frame sequences that have V and J called. A share of the clones is absent; for the studies checked, an unresolved V gene accounts for under half, and the remainder has no known explanation. D and trimming come from the DNA, and the V and J calls and clone size come from that table. The sample table holds approximately 210,000 clones, of which approximately 84% were seen once. Together, the top ten hold roughly 5% of the sample.

This receptor was identified in a woman in her sixties or seventies with active or convalescent COVID-19. Sequencing used peripheral blood. This chain joins TRBV5-1 to TRBJ2-2, with 8 central nucleotides matching TRBD2. The nucleotides read TGCGCCAGCAGCTTACCGGGAGGGAACGGGGAGCTGTTTTTT. The encoded protein is CASSLPGGNGELFF.